A single sample gave rise to the 14 T cell receptor beta chains below, sequenced in a study. Via MiXCR, TCRdb re-called the RT-PCR reads, giving one row per CDR3 protein. Among 650,000 to 800,000 distinct CDR3 sequences listed, approximately 14% were seen once. Source material: memory CD4+ T cells from blood. These TCRs come from a female donor in good health, serving as a healthy control.

This clonotype came up many times. V usage is TRBV28 and J usage is TRBJ2-7, with TRBD1 as a possible D gene (5 bases). This CDR3 is built from 13 residues. CDR1 and CDR2 from the germline V gene are MDHEN and SYDVKM. Trimming took 7 bases from V and 1 from J, leaving 11 bases between them. The CDR3 sequence: CASNPGSSYEQYF. As DNA, the CDR3 is TGTGCCAGCAACCCAGGGTCATCCTACGAGCAGTACTTC.

The V gene is TRBV24-1, the J gene TRBJ2-5; D perhaps matches TRBD2 (5 bases). The CDR3 has 14 residues. Deletions cut 3 bases from V and 5 bases from J, with 12 bases between. The germline V gene encodes CDR1 KGHDR and CDR2 SFDVKD. The CDR3 region has the DNA TGTGCCACCAGTGATAGGCTCTCGGGGGAGACCCAGTACTTC. Protein: CATSDRLSGETQYF.

Turning to this clonotype: A much larger clone differs from this one at a single base, so this may be a read error. The rearrangement links TRBV12-3 or TRBV12-4 to TRBJ1-2; D is undetermined. V lost 2 bases, J lost 7 bases, and 14 bases lay in between. The CDR3 spans 14 residues. The CDR3 coding sequence is TGTGCCAGCAGTTTATCCCCCCCGGTGGGTGGCTACACCTTC. Translated, it gives CASSLSPPVGGYTF.

There are many counts of this clonotype. For the CDR3, the DNA is TGTGCCAGCAGCCAAGGGGACAGGGAAGCAGATACGCAGTATTTT. Translated: CASSQGDREADTQYF. This chain uses TRBV4-2 with TRBJ2-3; TRBD1 aligns across 9 bases. The CDR3 contains 15 residues. Germline V gene lookup returns CDR1 LGHNA and CDR2 YNFKEQ. V was pared by 1 base and J by 4 bases, with 3 bases of the junction left unmatched.

The chain employs TRBV6-5 and TRBJ2-5; 10 nucleotides agree with TRBD2. The V gene end was trimmed by 6 bases and the J gene end by 0 bases; junction bases not matched to a gene: 1. Germline V gene sequence: CDR1 MNHEY, CDR2 SVGAGI. The CDR3 length is 14 residues. CDR3: CASRGLADQETQYF. For the CDR3, the DNA is TGTGCCAGCAGAGGACTAGCGGACCAAGAGACCCAGTACTTC.

Note on this clonotype: One end of the junction is discordant with germline, which a read error may explain. The V gene is TRBV10-3, the J gene TRBJ1-2; D remains unclear. This CDR3 is 17 amino acids long. From germline, CDR1 is ENHRY and CDR2 SYGVKD. The CDR3 sequence is CASSYGIGTPRGYGYTF. CDR3 coding DNA: TGTGCCAGCAGTTACGGTATCGGCACACCGAGAGGCTATGGCTACACCTTC.

The chain combines TRBV20-1 with TRBJ1-3, with 7 nucleotides matching TRBD1. Germline assignment: CDR1 DFQATT and CDR2 SNEGSKA (reference sequence). The CDR3 loop spans 16 amino acids. The junction had 7 bases not matched to a gene; V was cut back by 2 bases and J by 0 bases. The chain's CDR3 is CSARPDRANSGNTIYF. The CDR3 bases are TGCAGTGCTAGACCCGACAGGGCGAACTCTGGAAACACCATATATTTT.

This clonotype has just a few counts. The J gene is TRBJ1-4, the V gene TRBV12-3 or TRBV12-4, with D possibly being TRBD1 (5 bases). Trimming shortened V by 6 bases and J by 2 bases, and 13 bases separated the two germline ends. The CDR3 runs 15 residues. CDR3 sequence (DNA): TGTGCCAGCAGGAAATCGACAGCGACTAATGAAAAACTGTTTTTT. It translates to CASRKSTATNEKLFF.

The CDR3 spells CASSLFGGRTVDSPLHF. DNA of the CDR3: TGTGCCAGCAGTTTATTCGGGGGTAGGACGGTCGATTCACCCCTCCACTTT. This chain joins TRBV27 and TRBJ1-6; perhaps TRBD1 as D (5 bases). This CDR3 is 17 amino acids long. CDR1 MNHEY and CDR2 SMNVEV come from the germline V gene (reference sequence). The V end lost 1 base, the J end lost 8 bases, and 18 bases lay between the germline ends.

This clonotype occurred many times. V and J are TRBV6-6 and TRBJ2-7; possible D gene TRBD2, 6 bases. V lost 2 bases and J 0 bases, leaving 8 bases between the germline ends. The CDR3 is 14 residues long. In germline, CDR1 is MNHNY, CDR2 SVGAGI (reference sequence). The CDR3 nucleotides are TGTGCCAGCAGTTACGAGGGAGGCTCCTACGAGCAGTACTTC. It is translated as CASSYEGGSYEQYF.

CDR3 region: CATGELGAGMNEQFF. The DNA of the CDR3 is TGTGCCACCGGAGAGCTAGGGGCGGGAATGAATGAGCAGTTCTTC. The J gene is TRBJ2-1, the V gene TRBV24-1; tentative D call: TRBD2 (6 bases). V lost 9 bases to trimming and J lost 7 bases, with 21 bases between them. The CDR3 runs 15 residues. CDR1 is KGHDR, CDR2 SFDVKD, per germline.

A single count supports this clonotype. V usage is TRBV7-3 and J usage is TRBJ2-1; D is tentatively TRBD1 or TRBD2 (5 bases each). CDR1 is SGHTA, CDR2 FQGTGA, per germline. The ends were cut back, 5 bases at V and 10 bases at J, with 18 bases in the middle. The CDR3 is 14 residues long. CDR3 in DNA: TGTGCCAGCAGCACCAACCGGGACCAGGGAGAGCAGTTCTTC. This encodes CASSTNRDQGEQFF.

The CDR3 DNA follows: TGCAGCGTTGAAGGGACAGGGGGCGCTAACTATGGCTACACCTTC. It yields the protein CSVEGTGGANYGYTF. This rearrangement joins TRBV29-1 to TRBJ1-2; 11 bases fit TRBD1. Per germline, CDR1 SQVTM and CDR2 ANQGSEA. The CDR3 spans 15 residues. Unmatched junction bases numbered 1, after V lost 1 base and J lost 0 bases.

The chain employs TRBV27 and TRBJ2-1, with D perhaps matching TRBD2 (5 bases). CDR3 length equals 16 residues. V was trimmed by 6 bases and J by 7 bases, leaving 22 bases between them. Germline CDR1 and CDR2: MNHEY and SMNVEV (reference sequence). The CDR3 reads CASSPSSSPRQNEQFF. The CDR3 coding sequence is TGTGCCAGCAGCCCCTCTAGCTCCCCTCGTCAAAATGAGCAGTTCTTC.